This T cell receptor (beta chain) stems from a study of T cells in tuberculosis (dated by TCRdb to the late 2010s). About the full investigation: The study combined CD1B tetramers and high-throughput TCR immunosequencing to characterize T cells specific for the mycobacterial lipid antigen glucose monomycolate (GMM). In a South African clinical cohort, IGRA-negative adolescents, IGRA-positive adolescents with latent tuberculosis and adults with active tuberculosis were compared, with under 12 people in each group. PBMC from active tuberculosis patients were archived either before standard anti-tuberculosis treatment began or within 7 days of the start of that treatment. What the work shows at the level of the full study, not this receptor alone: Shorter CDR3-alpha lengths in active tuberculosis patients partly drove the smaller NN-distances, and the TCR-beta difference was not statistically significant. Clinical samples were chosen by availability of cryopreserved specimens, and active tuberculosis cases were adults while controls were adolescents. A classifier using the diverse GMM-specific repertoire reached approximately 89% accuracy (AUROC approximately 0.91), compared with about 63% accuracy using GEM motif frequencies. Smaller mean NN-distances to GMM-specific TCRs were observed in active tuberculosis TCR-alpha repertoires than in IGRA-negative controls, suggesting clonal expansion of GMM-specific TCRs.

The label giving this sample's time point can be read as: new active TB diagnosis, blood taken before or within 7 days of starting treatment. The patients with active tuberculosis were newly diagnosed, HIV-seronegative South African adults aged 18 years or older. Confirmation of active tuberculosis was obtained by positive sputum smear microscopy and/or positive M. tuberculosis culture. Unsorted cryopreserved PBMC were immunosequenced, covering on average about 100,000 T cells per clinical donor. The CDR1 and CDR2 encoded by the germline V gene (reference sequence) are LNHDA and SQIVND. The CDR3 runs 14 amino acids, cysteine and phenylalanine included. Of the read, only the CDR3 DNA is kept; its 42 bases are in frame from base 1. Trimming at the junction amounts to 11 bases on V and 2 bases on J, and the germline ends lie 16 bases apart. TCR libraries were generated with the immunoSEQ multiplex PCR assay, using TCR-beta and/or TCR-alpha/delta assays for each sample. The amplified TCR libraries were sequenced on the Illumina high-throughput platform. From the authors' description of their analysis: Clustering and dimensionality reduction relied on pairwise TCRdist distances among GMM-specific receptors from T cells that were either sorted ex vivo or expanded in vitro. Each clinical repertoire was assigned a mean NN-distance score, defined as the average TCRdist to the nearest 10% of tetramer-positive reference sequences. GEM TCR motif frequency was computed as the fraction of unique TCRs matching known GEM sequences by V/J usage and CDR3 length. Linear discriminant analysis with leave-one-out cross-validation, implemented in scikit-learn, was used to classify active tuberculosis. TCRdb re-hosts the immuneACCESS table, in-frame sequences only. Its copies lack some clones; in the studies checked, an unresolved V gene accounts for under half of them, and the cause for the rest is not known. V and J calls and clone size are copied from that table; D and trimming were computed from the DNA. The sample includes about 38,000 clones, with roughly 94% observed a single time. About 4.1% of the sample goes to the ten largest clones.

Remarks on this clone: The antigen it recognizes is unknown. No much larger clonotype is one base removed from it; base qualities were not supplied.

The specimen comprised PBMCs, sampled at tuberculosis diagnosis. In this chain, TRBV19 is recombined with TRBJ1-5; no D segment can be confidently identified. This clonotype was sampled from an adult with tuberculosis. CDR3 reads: CAVRPRNGNQPQHF. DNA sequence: TGTGCCGTCCGTCCGCGGAACGGCAATCAGCCCCAGCATTTT.